A single sample is the source of the 19 T cell receptor beta chains below, sequenced in a study of beta chain features in type 1 diabetes. Study-wide points: Researchers report that Type 1 diabetes patients had moderately but significantly shorter TCRB CDR3s across all four CD4+ subsets.

Expressed TCRB transcripts got sequenced, as all isolated RNA was reverse transcribed. TCRdb's table, derived via immunoSEQ multiplex PCR, lists solely in-frame clones and lacks some. This table holds 200,000 to 300,000 clones, approximately 14% found once. These TCRs' antigens remain unknown. The sample taken for sequencing was naive CD4+ T cells from blood. The receptors stem from a young man with type 1 diabetes.

The V gene is TRBV7-9, the J gene TRBJ2-7, with D perhaps TRBD1 (5 bases). Germline V gene data show CDR1 as SEHNR and CDR2 as FQNEAQ (reference sequence). V was shortened by 5 bases and J by 3 bases, with 17 bases between the two germline ends. CDR3 length: 15 residues. The CDR3 DNA is TGTGCCAGCAGCAACGAGAGACAGAACGGCTACGAGCAGTACTTC. This translates into CASSNERQNGYEQYF.

Concerning this clone itself: Other nucleotide sequences from this sample produce the same CDR3. This chain links TRBV30 with TRBJ2-7; D is ambiguous. The CDR3 consists of 11 residues. Germline V gives CDR1 GTSNPN, CDR2 SVGIG (reference sequence). The V gene lost 2 bases and the J gene lost 1 base, with 3 bases spanning the gap. The CDR3 loop reads CAWSLSYEQYF. Written as DNA, the CDR3 is TGTGCCTGGAGTTTATCCTACGAGCAGTACTTC.

The chain carries TRBV4-1 and TRBJ2-2; TRBD1 is a possible D gene (5 bases). Germline CDR1 and CDR2: MGHRA and YSYEKL. The CDR3 extends over 14 amino acids. The V end lost 5 bases, the J end lost 6 bases, and 13 bases lay between the germline ends. The CDR3 DNA sequence: TGCGCCAGCAGCAACTGGGGCAGGGCCGGGGAGCTGTTTTTT. As protein: CASSNWGRAGELFF.

The chain couples TRBV5-1 to TRBJ2-3; weak D call: TRBD1 (7 bases). V lost 10 bases, J lost 6 bases, and 21 bases lay in between. This CDR3 contains 14 residues. Per germline, CDR1 SGHRS and CDR2 YFSETQ. CDR3 in amino acids: CACGEQGIWDTQYF. The CDR3, as DNA: TGCGCCTGCGGGGAACAGGGGATTTGGGATACGCAGTATTTT.

The V call is TRBV28, the J call TRBJ1-2, with 8 bases identical to TRBD1. J was trimmed by 0 bases and V by 8 bases; bases with no gene match: 11. Germline values: CDR1 MDHEN, CDR2 SYDVKM. CDR3 length: 16 amino acids. Here the CDR3 reads CASQLTNRGANYGYTF. The CDR3 DNA reads as TGTGCCAGCCAACTTACCAACAGGGGGGCTAACTATGGCTACACCTTC.

J is TRBJ1-2 and V is TRBV18; the match to TRBD1 covers 7 bases. The CDR3 sequence is 16 residues long. From germline, CDR1 is KGHSH and CDR2 LQKENI. V dropped 4 bases and J dropped 1; count of bases not matched to a gene: 9. The DNA for the CDR3 is TGTGCCAGCTCACAAATTACAGGGGCGGTTAACTATGGCTACACCTTC. It encodes CASSQITGAVNYGYTF. The whole variable domain, filled in from reference TRBV18 and TRBJ1-2, reads NAGVMQNPRHLVRRRGQEARLRCSPMKGHSHVYWYRQLPEEGLKFMVYLQKENIIDESGMPKERFSAEFPKEGPSILRIQQVVRGDSAAYFCASSQITGAVNYGYTFGSGTRLTVV.

The chain carries TRBV6-5 and TRBJ1-1, with 11 positions matching TRBD1. The CDR3 consists of 14 residues. CDR1 is MNHEY, CDR2 SVGAGI, per germline. V dropped 5 bases and J dropped 4; count of bases not matched to a gene: 3. CDR3 amino acids: CASSGGTGGTEAFF. CDR3 bases: TGTGCCAGCAGTGGTGGGACAGGGGGCACTGAAGCTTTCTTT.

This CDR3 reads CAWSVGGSLNEQYF. The CDR3, as DNA: TGTGCCTGGAGTGTTGGAGGCAGTCTCAACGAGCAGTACTTC. J is TRBJ2-7 and V is TRBV30; maybe TRBD2 (5 bases). The CDR3 consists of 14 residues. Trimming took off 0 bases at V and 5 bases at J, with 14 bases between the two ends. Germline V gene data show CDR1 as GTSNPN and CDR2 as SVGIG (reference sequence).

This clone was detected only a few times. The CDR3, as DNA: TGTGCCAGCAGCAGGGGGCGACTCCCTGAAGCTTTCTTT. The encoded protein is CASSRGRLPEAFF. V gene TRBV5-4 combines with J gene TRBJ1-1, with 7 bases that match TRBD1. Germline V gives CDR1 SGHNT, CDR2 YYREEE (reference sequence). There are 13 residues in the CDR3. The V segment lost 4 bases and the J segment 6 bases; nucleotides outside the gene matches: 6.

In its sample, this clone was seen a few times. V is TRBV2 and J is TRBJ1-4; 7 bases are shared with TRBD1. Trimming at V came to 7 bases and at J to 4 bases, leaving 3 bases not matched to a gene. CDR1 is SNHLY and CDR2 is FYNNEI in the germline V gene. The CDR3 spans 13 residues. The CDR3 reads CASNRGYNEKLFF. In DNA, the CDR3 is TGTGCCAGCAACAGGGGTTATAATGAAAAACTGTTTTTT.

There are a few counts of this clone. The gene calls are TRBV18 and TRBJ2-1; perhaps TRBD1 as D (7 bases). CDR3 length equals 13 residues. Germline loops: CDR1 KGHSH, CDR2 LQKENI. The V gene lost 3 bases and the J gene lost 9 bases, with 12 bases spanning the gap. CDR3 DNA: TGTGCCAGCTCACCGCCAGGGGGGACTGAGCAGTTCTTC. Residues: CASSPPGGTEQFF.

The chain combines TRBV9 with TRBJ1-2; TRBD1 agrees at 9 bases. The CDR3 has 13 amino acids. Germline-derived CDR1 and CDR2 are SGDLS and YYNGEE. V dropped 2 bases and J dropped 6; count of bases not matched to a gene: 2. For the CDR3, the DNA is TGTGCCAGCAGCGTCGACAGGGGGGATGGCTACACCTTC. Translated: CASSVDRGDGYTF.

This rearrangement joins TRBV30 to TRBJ2-3; D perhaps matches TRBD1 (5 bases). V lost 0 bases, J lost 4 bases, and 8 bases lay in between. Germline V lookup: CDR1 GTSNPN, CDR2 SVGIG (reference sequence). This CDR3 contains 13 residues. Here the CDR3 DNA reads TGTGCCTGGAGTGTACTGGGGCCAGATACGCAGTATTTT. It encodes CAWSVLGPDTQYF.

This clone was seen only a few times. The gene calls are TRBV29-1 and TRBJ1-2, with D unclear. There are 13 residues in the CDR3. Germline CDR1 reads SQVTM; CDR2 reads ANQGSEA. Trimming left V 4 bases short and J 7 bases short, with 16 bases between. The chain's CDR3 is CSVALGPSGGYTF. Here the CDR3 DNA reads TGCAGCGTTGCACTCGGCCCCAGCGGTGGCTACACCTTC.

This sequence joins TRBV7-9 and TRBJ1-2, with TRBD1 matching over 7 bases. The V segment lost 5 bases and the J segment 6 bases; nucleotides outside the gene matches: 6. Germline CDR1 is SEHNR and CDR2 is FQNEAQ (reference sequence). The CDR3 consists of 13 residues. Here the CDR3 reads CASSQGTGDGYTF. The CDR3 DNA reads TGTGCCAGCAGCCAGGGAACAGGGGATGGCTACACCTTC.

This clone was seen a few times. This chain joins TRBV14 and TRBJ1-1; D gene ambiguous. Per germline, CDR1 SGHDN and CDR2 FVKESK. The V gene lost 6 bases and the J gene lost 10 bases, with 12 bases spanning the gap. This CDR3 region has 11 residues. The CDR3 sequence: CASSPGSGAFF. CDR3 DNA sequence: TGTGCCAGCAGTCCCGGGAGCGGAGCTTTCTTT.

The genes are TRBV5-1 and TRBJ2-2, with a weak D call TRBD1 (5 bases). V was shortened by 3 bases and J by 5 bases, with 20 bases between the two germline ends. The CDR3 extends over 17 amino acids. CDR1 is SGHRS and CDR2 is YFSETQ in the germline V gene. CDR3 coding DNA: TGCGCCAGCAGCTGGGAAACACCGCCCAAGGGGACCGGGGAGCTGTTTTTT. Residues: CASSWETPPKGTGELFF.

The chain has TRBV7-6 and TRBJ1-5; D call uncertain. The V and J ends lost 5 bases and 5 bases respectively, with 16 bases between them. There are 15 residues in the CDR3. Germline loops: CDR1 SGHVS, CDR2 FNYEAQ. The CDR3 DNA is TGTGCCAGCAGCCCGGGCCCAGAGGGCTATCAGCCCCAGCATTTT. Residues: CASSPGPEGYQPQHF.

This clone was picked up a small number of times. This chain joins TRBV2 and TRBJ2-3; D remains unclear. CDR3 length: 16 residues. CDR1 and CDR2 (germline): SNHLY, FYNNEI. V gave up 5 bases and J gave up 3 bases, with 18 bases separating them. CDR3 amino acids: CASSTLAGQETDTQYF. The CDR3, as DNA: TGTGCCAGCAGTACCCTGGCAGGCCAAGAAACAGATACGCAGTATTTT.